This T cell receptor (beta chain) was profiled in a study of T cell responses to AZD1222 COVID-19 vaccine. General study points: When two AZD1222 doses had been given, Spike-specific TCR breadth and depth rose. Of spike-specific TCRs, nearly half reportedly target regions left unmutated in variants. Only a handful of individuals given AZD1222 were seropositive at baseline. The sample set comprised mostly white British donors with more females, and clonal diversity was possibly underestimated.

Generated by immunoSEQ multiplex PCR, the TCRdb table keeps only in-frame clones and is missing some. This table holds about 130,000 clones, about nine tenths found once. This CDR3 spans 15 amino acids. The germline V gene encodes CDR1 SGHTA and CDR2 FQGNSA. The V and J ends lost 5 bases and 2 bases, in that order; junction bases with no gene match: 7. This clone occurred once. Its matching antigen is unknown. This clonotype was obtained from an adult in good health. The V gene is TRBV7-2, the J gene TRBJ1-2, with TRBD1 matching over 8 bases. The sequenced sample was peripheral blood, obtained on day 0 of AZD1222 vaccination. This chain's CDR3 is CASSNQGAGNYGYTF. The CDR3 DNA follows: TGTGCCAGCAGCAATCAGGGGGCGGGAAACTATGGCTACACCTTC.